Sequencing of this T cell receptor (beta chain) was carried out in a study of T cells after yellow fever vaccination. Study at large: Fractions containing few cells were prepared with SMART-Seq v4 Ultra Low Input. Study-level findings and limits: The secondary T-cell response peaked on day 5, not day 15, but was weaker.

TCRdb passed the 5' RACE reads through MiXCR, listing each CDR3 protein once. The sample holds roughly 170,000 distinct CDR3 sequences; roughly 8.8% are singletons and the top ten take approximately 35%. As for this clonotype: Antigen: not known.

Germline loops: CDR1 KGHSH, CDR2 LQKENI. V lost 3 bases and J 0 bases, leaving 10 bases between the germline ends. This CDR3 spans 15 amino acids. This sample comprised CD8+ T cells sorted from PBMCs, obtained 45 days after the yellow fever booster vaccination. The origin of this receptor is a man between 18 and 35 years old who received the YFV17D yellow fever vaccine. V is TRBV18 and J is TRBJ2-3; TRBD2 is a possible D gene (5 bases). In DNA, the CDR3 is TGTGCCAGCTCACCCGGACTGACTAGCACAGATACGCAGTATTTT. It specifies CASSPGLTSTDTQYF. The full variable domain, completed using reference TRBV18 and TRBJ2-3, is NAGVMQNPRHLVRRRGQEARLRCSPMKGHSHVYWYRQLPEEGLKFMVYLQKENIIDESGMPKERFSAEFPKEGPSILRIQQVVRGDSAAYFCASSPGLTSTDTQYFGPGTRLTVL.